This TCR beta chain was retrieved from a study of blood T cell repertoires in COVID-19. About the research overall: Some COVID-19 samples were acute and others convalescent; all came from the United States, Italy and Spain.

Per the study methods: Amplified reference gene primers provided the basis for estimating nucleated cell counts. TCRdb keeps only in-frame clones here, not all; method: immunoSEQ multiplex PCR. Clone size and the V and J calls come from that table; the DNA yielded D and trimming. The sample includes 180,000 or so clones, more than 75% of them seen just once. This receptor was taken from a woman aged 50 to 60 with active or convalescent COVID-19. The sample consisted of peripheral blood.

The CDR3 region has the DNA TGTGCCAGCAGTGACTCGGGTGGAGTCAGTACAGATACGCAGTATTTT. It codes for CASSDSGGVSTDTQYF. The rearrangement uses TRBV6-4 and TRBJ2-3, with D uncertain. Trimming shortened V by 0 bases and J by 3 bases, and 13 bases separated the two germline ends. Germline V gene sequence: CDR1 MRHNA, CDR2 SNTAGT. There are 16 residues in the CDR3.